This T cell receptor beta chain originates from a study of blood T cell repertoires in COVID-19. At the level of the study: PBMCs, B-cell-depleted T cells, or T cells were the source of the cDNA or gDNA that made up the material.

Germline CDR1 is MNHEY and CDR2 is SVGAGI. The CDR3 loop spans 14 amino acids. The germline V and J ends were trimmed by 10 bases and 0 bases, with 13 bases remaining between them. The protocol was immunoSEQ multiplex PCR, while the TCRdb copy is restricted to in-frame clones and leaves out a portion. Among about 59,000 clones listed, 73% were seen once. The receptor was isolated from a woman in her 70s with acute or convalescent COVID-19. Sequenced material: peripheral blood. The chain has TRBV6-5 and TRBJ1-3; D unclear. CDR3 in DNA: TGTGCCACTGTAACCGGGAGCTCTGGAAACACCATATATTTT. It yields the protein CATVTGSSGNTIYF.